Presented here are 25 T cell receptor beta chains from one specimen sequenced in a study of chemoradiotherapy in HPV16-positive cancers. Clones were read by immunoSEQ multiplex PCR, and TCRdb kept only the in-frame ones, dropping some. Counted here are around 17,000 clones, roughly two thirds occurring once; the ten biggest clones make up around 8%. The source material was tumor tissue, sampled from a patient who underwent chemoradiotherapy. The receptor source for this set is a human donor with HPV-associated anogenital cancer.

The chain recombines TRBV14 with TRBJ1-2; D possibly corresponds to TRBD1 (5 bases). This CDR3 has 14 residues. In germline, CDR1 is SGHDN, CDR2 FVKESK. Trimming left V 4 bases short and J 4 bases short, with 13 bases between. The CDR3 here is CASSPGTDLYGYTF. The CDR3 DNA is TGTGCCAGCAGCCCAGGGACGGACCTCTATGGCTACACCTTC. Variable domain in full (rest from reference TRBV14 and TRBJ1-2): EAGVTQFPSHSVIEKGQTVTLRCDPISGHDNLYWYRRVMGKEIKFLLHFVKESKQDESGMPNNRFLAERTGGTYSTLKVQPAELEDSGVYFCASSPGTDLYGYTFGSGTRLTVV.

CDR3 sequence: CASRRDSYGYTF. CDR3 nucleotides: TGTGCCAGCAGAAGGGACAGCTATGGCTACACCTTC. The rearrangement links TRBV2 to TRBJ1-2; TRBD1 agrees at 7 bases. The germline V gene has CDR1 SNHLY and CDR2 FYNNEI. V trimming: 6 bases; J trimming: 4 bases; junction bases outside the gene matches: 2. CDR3 length: 12 amino acids. Supplemented by reference TRBV2 and TRBJ1-2, the full variable domain reads EPEVTQTPSHQVTQMGQEVILRCVPISNHLYFYWYRQILGQKVEFLVSFYNNEISEKSEIFDDQFSVERPDGSNFTLKIRSTKLEDSAMYFCASRRDSYGYTFGSGTRLTVV.

The chain has TRBV5-4 and TRBJ2-6; weak D call: TRBD2 (6 bases). Germline V gene data show CDR1 as SGHNT and CDR2 as YYREEE (reference sequence). Trimming cost V 3 bases and J 0 bases, with 19 bases left between them. The CDR3 has 19 residues. CDR3 sequence reads: CASSSAKRALNSGANVLTF. CDR3 in DNA: TGTGCCAGCAGCTCCGCGAAGCGGGCGCTGAACTCTGGGGCCAACGTCCTGACTTTC.

The genes are TRBV7-8 and TRBJ2-5; a weak D match, TRBD2 (6 bases). V lost 7 bases to trimming and J lost 10 bases, with 31 bases between them. Germline CDR1 and CDR2: SGHVS and FQNEAQ. This CDR3 has 17 amino acids. CDR3 protein: CASTDGGARVNRRGQYF. CDR3 DNA: TGTGCCAGCACCGACGGTGGGGCCCGAGTTAACCGGAGGGGCCAGTACTTC.

This clone has a single count. The V and J genes are TRBV2 and TRBJ2-1, with unresolved D. Per the germline V gene, CDR1 is SNHLY and CDR2 is FYNNEI. V lost 0 bases and J lost 5, with 14 bases in between. This CDR3 region has 16 residues. CDR3 sequence: CASSEALPADHNEQFF. The CDR3 region has the DNA TGTGCCAGCAGTGAAGCGCTTCCGGCGGACCACAATGAGCAGTTCTTC.

The V gene is TRBV7-9, the J gene TRBJ1-1; D gene uncertain. The CDR3 runs to 13 residues. Trimming shortened V by 3 bases and J by 6 bases, and 11 bases separated the two germline ends. CDR1 is SEHNR, CDR2 FQNEAQ, per germline (reference sequence). The CDR3 DNA follows: TGTGCCAGCAGCTTTAACGAAGTAGCTGAAGCTTTCTTT. Its protein product is CASSFNEVAEAFF.

The chain employs TRBV2 and TRBJ2-5; D might be TRBD1 (6 bases). V lost 8 bases and J 4 bases, leaving 17 bases between the germline ends. This CDR3 comprises 14 residues. Germline V gives CDR1 SNHLY, CDR2 FYNNEI. In DNA form, the CDR3 reads TGTGCCAGCCGAGCCCTTACAGGGAGAGAGACCCAGTACTTC. The encoded protein is CASRALTGRETQYF.

The rearrangement uses TRBV6-6 and TRBJ1-2; no clear D. Trimming took 2 bases from V and 2 from J, leaving 6 bases between them. The CDR3 covers 13 residues. Germline lookup yields CDR1 MNHNY and CDR2 SVGAGI (reference sequence). The CDR3 loop reads CASSYEQNYGYTF. The CDR3 nucleotides read TGTGCCAGCAGTTACGAACAAAACTATGGCTACACCTTC.

J is TRBJ2-1 and V is TRBV9; D may be TRBD2 (6 bases). V lost 4 bases, J lost 3 bases, and 20 bases lay in between. The CDR3 totals 17 residues. Germline CDR1 is SGDLS and CDR2 is YYNGEE. CDR3 nucleotides: TGTGCCAGCAGCCCCTCCGGTACGGCGGGGAACTACAATGAGCAGTTCTTC. Translation: CASSPSGTAGNYNEQFF.

This clone showed up just a few times. V usage is TRBV5-1 and J usage is TRBJ1-4, with D possibly TRBD1 on 5 matching bases. This CDR3 has 15 residues. Trimming left V 0 bases short and J 7 bases short, with 13 bases between. From germline, CDR1 is SGHRS and CDR2 YFSETQ. The CDR3 DNA follows: TGCGCCAGCAGCTTGGGCGGGGGAGAGGGTGAAAAACTGTTTTTT. Residues: CASSLGGGEGEKLFF.

The chain links TRBV5-4 to TRBJ2-1; TRBD1 might be the D (8 bases). CDR1 SGHNT and CDR2 YYREEE come from the germline V gene (reference sequence). The V and J ends lost 4 bases and 6 bases respectively, with 17 bases between them. The CDR3 loop spans 15 amino acids. In nucleotides, the CDR3 is TGTGCCAGCAGCGTGGACAGGGAGGGGGGCAATGAGCAGTTCTTC. The encoded protein is CASSVDREGGNEQFF.

V is TRBV7-8 and J is TRBJ2-7, with a tentative D call TRBD1 (6 bases). Trimming left V 6 bases short and J 1 base short, with 10 bases between. CDR1 and CDR2 (germline): SGHVS, FQNEAQ. The CDR3 is 13 residues long. CDR3 loop: CASRDGTSYEQYF. For the CDR3, the DNA is TGTGCCAGCAGAGATGGGACATCCTACGAGCAGTACTTC.

The gene calls are TRBV2 and TRBJ2-3; D perhaps matches TRBD2 (6 bases). The CDR3 is 14 residues long. With 5 bases removed from V and 2 bases from J, the gap between germline ends came to 11 bases. The germline V gene encodes CDR1 SNHLY and CDR2 FYNNEI. In nucleotides, the CDR3 is TGTGCCAGCAGTCCACTAGCCCCCACAGATACGCAGTATTTT. Amino acids: CASSPLAPTDTQYF.

The V and J genes are TRBV4-2 and TRBJ1-2, with unresolved D. The V gene's germline CDR1 is LGHNA and CDR2 YNFKEQ. Trimming shortened V by 5 bases and J by 4 bases, and 11 bases separated the two germline ends. The CDR3 spans 13 residues. The CDR3: CASSKKYTYGYTF. CDR3 coding DNA: TGTGCCAGCAGCAAAAAATACACCTATGGCTACACCTTC.

This clone came up a few times. This chain connects TRBV2 to TRBJ1-3; TRBD1 aligns across 7 bases. The trim removed 7 bases at V and 0 bases at J, leaving 12 bases unmatched. The CDR3 is 17 residues long. CDR1 and CDR2 from the germline V gene are SNHLY and FYNNEI. CDR3 nucleotide sequence: TGTGCCAGCATTAGACTAAACAGGGGTCCCTCTGGAAACACCATATATTTT. Its protein is CASIRLNRGPSGNTIYF.

This chain links TRBV13 with TRBJ2-1; 9 bases agree with TRBD1. The germline CDR1 and CDR2 sequences are PRHDT and FYEKMQ (reference sequence). The CDR3 runs to 18 residues. V was clipped by 0 bases and J by 1 base; unmatched bases: 7. This CDR3 reads CASSLGGQGFLSYNEQFF. The CDR3 DNA is TGTGCCAGCAGCTTAGGGGGACAGGGTTTTTTATCCTACAATGAGCAGTTCTTC.

This clone was seen a handful of times. The gene calls are TRBV5-6 and TRBJ2-2; D might be TRBD2 (5 bases). CDR3 length: 12 residues. CDR1 and CDR2 from the germline V gene are SGHDT and YYEEEE. Trimming took off 5 bases at V and 3 bases at J, with 5 bases between the two ends. The CDR3 is CASRRDTGELFF. The CDR3 DNA follows: TGTGCCAGCAGGAGGGACACCGGGGAGCTGTTTTTT.

The chain carries TRBV6-6 and TRBJ2-1; possibly TRBD2 for D (6 bases). The V and J ends lost 6 bases and 12 bases respectively, with 15 bases between them. The CDR3 length is 12 residues. CDR1 MNHNY and CDR2 SVGAGI come from the germline V gene (reference sequence). The CDR3 DNA is TGTGCCAGCAGGCAGGGTGTCGGGGGGCAGTTCTTC. Translating it yields CASRQGVGGQFF.

V is TRBV4-1 and J is TRBJ2-3; D perhaps matches TRBD1 (5 bases). Germline lookup yields CDR1 MGHRA and CDR2 YSYEKL. V shed 4 bases and J shed 7 bases, with 15 bases lying between them. This CDR3 is built from 14 residues. CDR3 sequence: CASSPSSREYTQYF. CDR3 bases: TGCGCCAGCAGCCCCAGCTCCAGGGAATATACGCAGTATTTT.

This chain uses TRBV6-1 with TRBJ2-1, with D possibly being TRBD2 (6 bases). Germline V lookup: CDR1 MNHNS, CDR2 SASEGT. The V end was cut by 8 bases, the J end by 5 bases, with 16 bases between. The CDR3 is 14 residues long. The CDR3 protein is CASEEGRWNNEQFF. The CDR3 bases are TGTGCCAGCGAGGAGGGCCGGTGGAACAATGAGCAGTTCTTC.

The rearrangement uses TRBV29-1 and TRBJ2-7, with a tentative D call TRBD2 (7 bases). Trimming removed 6 bases at V and 4 bases at J, with 19 bases between. The CDR3 is 14 amino acids. Looked up from germline, CDR1 is SQVTM and CDR2 is ANQGSEA. Here the CDR3 DNA reads TGCAGCGTAGTCGGACTAGGCCAGGGGTACGAGCAGTACTTC. Translation: CSVVGLGQGYEQYF.

About this clone: This specimen includes other DNA sequences encoding the same CDR3. This chain connects TRBV6-5 to TRBJ2-2; D is perhaps TRBD1 (5 bases). The germline V gene has CDR1 MNHEY and CDR2 SVGAGI. Trimming cost V 2 bases and J 5 bases, with 9 bases left between them. The CDR3 is 14 amino acids. The chain's CDR3 is CASSYDSGTGELFF. The DNA of the CDR3 is TGTGCCAGCAGTTACGACTCAGGGACCGGGGAGCTGTTTTTT.

The chain uses TRBV7-2 and TRBJ2-1, with D uncertain. Looked up from germline, CDR1 is SGHTA and CDR2 is FQGNSA. The CDR3 is 15 amino acids. V lost 6 bases to trimming and J lost 0 bases, with 12 bases between them. The CDR3: CASRPMVVSYNEQFF. The CDR3 DNA reads TGTGCCAGCAGGCCTATGGTCGTCTCCTACAATGAGCAGTTCTTC.

The chain uses TRBV2 and TRBJ1-1, with TRBD1 as a possible D gene (5 bases). The V end was cut by 4 bases, the J end by 5 bases, with 14 bases between. CDR1 is SNHLY, CDR2 FYNNEI, per germline. This CDR3 has 14 amino acids. This chain's CDR3 is CASSVEKRQTEAFF. The CDR3 coding sequence is TGTGCCAGCAGTGTTGAAAAGAGACAGACTGAAGCTTTCTTT.

The gene calls are TRBV6-5 and TRBJ1-5; a possible D gene is TRBD1 (5 bases). The CDR3 totals 15 residues. V was cut by 6 bases and J by 3 bases, with 15 bases left in between. CDR1 is MNHEY and CDR2 is SVGAGI in the germline V gene. The CDR3 reads CASSKGEWANQPQHF. The CDR3 nucleotides read TGTGCCAGCAGCAAAGGGGAGTGGGCCAATCAGCCCCAGCATTTT.